Following are 29 T cell receptor beta chains from one sample sequenced in a study of T-cell memory formation after mild COVID-19. MiXCR was run by TCRdb on the 5' RACE reads, yielding one entry per CDR3 protein. The table lists under 300,000 distinct CDR3 sequences, around 17% of them singletons. Sequenced input: PBMCs or a T cell subset sorted from them (not recorded which). The receptors stem from a young man who had mild COVID-19 (a few samples of this study predate the infection). Cell type and time point are not known.

The CDR3 nucleotides read TGTGCCATCGGGGGGACAGAAAGGCCCGGGGAGCTGTTTTTT. Translation gives CAIGGTERPGELFF. The chain carries TRBV10-3 and TRBJ2-2, with a weak D call TRBD1 (7 bases). CDR1 ENHRY and CDR2 SYGVKD come from the germline V gene. The CDR3 has 14 amino acids. V gave up 8 bases and J gave up 6 bases, with 16 bases separating them.

The chain uses TRBV7-8 and TRBJ2-3; D remains ambiguous. CDR3 length: 13 residues. V was pared by 11 bases and J by 1 base, with 13 bases between. The germline V gene encodes CDR1 SGHVS and CDR2 FQNEAQ. This chain's CDR3 is CASRSRGTDTQYF. CDR3 coding DNA: TGTGCCTCCCGGTCCCGAGGCACAGATACGCAGTATTTT.

This clonotype turned up a few times. The J gene is TRBJ2-1, the V gene TRBV20-1; no firm D call. The CDR3 covers 12 residues. V lost 3 bases and J 6 bases, leaving 9 bases between the germline ends. Germline lookup yields CDR1 DFQATT and CDR2 SNEGSKA (reference sequence). CDR3 region: CSASVEGNEQFF. For the CDR3, the DNA is TGCAGTGCTAGCGTGGAAGGCAATGAGCAGTTCTTC.

This clonotype was recorded a few times. V usage is TRBV20-1 and J usage is TRBJ2-3; unclear D gene. The CDR3 length is 14 residues. Deletions cut 0 bases from V and 2 bases from J, with 9 bases between. The germline gives CDR1 DFQATT, CDR2 SNEGSKA (reference sequence). The CDR3 protein is CSAREWTITDTQYF. CDR3 bases: TGCAGTGCTAGAGAGTGGACGATCACAGATACGCAGTATTTT.

This clonotype was counted many times. This chain connects TRBV24-1 to TRBJ2-2, with D perhaps matching TRBD1 (5 bases). The CDR3 is made up of 16 amino acids. Germline V gene lookup returns CDR1 KGHDR and CDR2 SFDVKD. Trimming removed 4 bases at V and 6 bases at J, with 17 bases between. CDR3 amino acids: CATSDRTTVRPGELFF. Here the CDR3 DNA reads TGTGCCACCAGTGACCGGACGACAGTACGTCCCGGGGAGCTGTTTTTT.

The genes are TRBV7-2 and TRBJ1-2, with 7 bases identical to TRBD1. The CDR3 is 15 residues long. J gave up 3 bases and V 6 bases, and 10 bases lay outside the gene matches. Germline CDR1 is SGHTA and CDR2 is FQGNSA. As DNA, the CDR3 is TGTGCCAGCAGTTCTTTCCGGGACAGCGACTATGGCTACACCTTC. It codes for CASSSFRDSDYGYTF.

This clonotype was observed a few times. The chain carries TRBV10-3 and TRBJ2-1, with D tentatively TRBD2 (6 bases). V lost 1 base and J 5 bases, leaving 9 bases between the germline ends. CDR1 is ENHRY, CDR2 SYGVKD, per germline. The CDR3 covers 14 residues. The CDR3 region is CAISEYGGNNEQFF. The DNA of the CDR3 is TGTGCCATCAGTGAGTACGGCGGGAACAATGAGCAGTTCTTC.

This clonotype has just one count. The V gene is TRBV5-1, the J gene TRBJ2-1; TRBD1 agrees at 9 bases. V lost 0 bases to trimming and J lost 9 bases; unmatched junction nucleotides: 7. Germline CDR1 reads SGHRS; CDR2 reads YFSETQ. The CDR3 has 15 amino acids. The chain's CDR3 is CASSLVGTGSGEQFF. The CDR3 DNA is TGCGCCAGCAGCTTGGTCGGGACAGGGAGCGGTGAGCAGTTCTTC.

This clonotype was seen many times. J is TRBJ1-1 and V is TRBV5-4, with D possibly TRBD1 on 6 matching bases. The CDR3 is made up of 16 amino acids. The germline gives CDR1 SGHNT, CDR2 YYREEE (reference sequence). V lost 4 bases and J 5 bases, leaving 21 bases between the germline ends. DNA for the CDR3: TGTGCCAGCAGCCGTCCTTTTTTAAAACAGGGTACTGAAGCTTTCTTT. Translation: CASSRPFLKQGTEAFF.

This clonotype has more than one count but fewer than ten. The chain employs TRBV9 and TRBJ1-1, with 10 bases aligning to TRBD1. V trimming: 3 bases; J trimming: 8 bases; junction bases outside the gene matches: 13. The V gene's germline CDR1 is SGDLS and CDR2 YYNGEE. CDR3 length equals 16 residues. CDR3 residues: CASSAYPGTGDREAFF. DNA for the CDR3: TGTGCCAGCAGCGCGTATCCCGGGACAGGGGATCGCGAAGCTTTCTTT.

At least ten counts were recorded for this clonotype. The chain is built from TRBV12-3 or TRBV12-4 and TRBJ1-4; no clear D. The V gene lost 3 bases and the J gene lost 3 bases, with 8 bases spanning the gap. The CDR3 is 14 residues long. The CDR3 spells CASSFSAANEKLFF. The CDR3 bases are TGTGCCAGCAGTTTCTCCGCGGCTAATGAAAAACTGTTTTTT.

V and J are TRBV2 and TRBJ2-2; 8 bases match TRBD1. Germline V gene lookup returns CDR1 SNHLY and CDR2 FYNNEI. The CDR3 length is 15 residues. V gave up 10 bases and J gave up 1 base; unmatched junction bases: 8. The CDR3 region is CATTRGLGNTGELFF. The CDR3, as DNA: TGTGCCACTACCAGGGGGCTCGGGAACACCGGGGAGCTGTTTTTT.

This clonotype was counted only a few times. V usage is TRBV5-6 and J usage is TRBJ1-6; D uncertain. The CDR3 extends over 13 amino acids. With 4 bases removed from V and 10 bases from J, the gap between germline ends came to 12 bases. Germline V CDR1 and CDR2: SGHDT, YYEEEE. The CDR3 here is CASSPVRNSPLHF. CDR3 DNA sequence: TGTGCCAGCAGCCCGGTCAGAAACTCACCCCTCCACTTT.

The chain joins TRBV7-2 to TRBJ2-1; D gene uncertain. In germline, CDR1 is SGHTA, CDR2 FQGNSA. Trimming took 3 bases from V and 4 from J, leaving 13 bases between them. This CDR3 has 15 amino acids. The CDR3 coding sequence is TGTGCCAGCAGCTTGCCGACCGAGTCTTACAATGAGCAGTTCTTC. As protein: CASSLPTESYNEQFF. Full variable domain (outside the CDR3, taken from reference TRBV7-2 and TRBJ2-1): GAGVSQSPSNKVTEKGKDVELRCDPISGHTALYWYRQSLGQGLEFLIYFQGNSAPDKSGLPSDRFSAERTGGSVSTLTIQRTQQEDSAVYLCASSLPTESYNEQFFGPGTRLTVL.

J is TRBJ2-5 and V is TRBV25-1, with 7 bases aligning to TRBD1. V lost 5 bases and J lost 3; bases outside the gene matches: 12. The CDR3 loop spans 16 amino acids. Germline V gene lookup returns CDR1 MGHDK and CDR2 SYGVNS. CDR3 nucleotide sequence: TGTGCCAGCAGTTCTCCCCGGCAGGGGGTAGAAGAGACCCAGTACTTC. Translating gives CASSSPRQGVEETQYF.

This clonotype was picked up a small number of times. The CDR3 is CASSLTSAGNEQFF. The CDR3 DNA reads as TGTGCCAGCAGCTTAACCTCTGCCGGGAATGAGCAGTTCTTC. The chain has TRBV7-6 and TRBJ2-1; D remains ambiguous. This CDR3 has 14 amino acids. Germline V gene lookup returns CDR1 SGHVS and CDR2 FNYEAQ. With 2 bases removed from V and 7 bases from J, the gap between germline ends came to 12 bases.

The chain combines TRBV20-1 with TRBJ1-2; 7 nucleotides line up with TRBD1. V lost 6 bases and J lost 5; bases outside the gene matches: 6. Per the germline V gene, CDR1 is DFQATT and CDR2 is SNEGSKA (reference sequence). The CDR3 has 12 amino acids. In nucleotides, the CDR3 is TGCAGTGCCCCGACAGGGAGTTATGGCTACACCTTC. Translation gives CSAPTGSYGYTF.

The CDR3, as DNA: TGTGCCAGCAGCTTACTAGGGTCTGGAAACACCATATATTTT. This codes for CASSLLGSGNTIYF. The chain has TRBV7-2 and TRBJ1-3; D remains ambiguous. The CDR3 extends over 14 amino acids. V dropped 2 bases and J dropped 1 base, with 6 bases sitting between them. Per germline, CDR1 SGHTA and CDR2 FQGNSA.

The CDR3: CASSPLITEAFF. Here the CDR3 DNA reads TGTGCCAGCTCACCCCTCATCACTGAAGCTTTCTTT. This sequence joins TRBV18 and TRBJ1-1; D not resolved. V gave up 3 bases and J gave up 4 bases, with 6 bases separating them. Germline loops: CDR1 KGHSH, CDR2 LQKENI. The CDR3 totals 12 residues.

This clonotype was counted between two and nine times. This rearrangement joins TRBV7-2 to TRBJ2-3; 12 bases are shared with TRBD2. This CDR3 is built from 16 residues. Germline CDR1 is SGHTA and CDR2 is FQGNSA. V gave up 2 bases and J gave up 1 base; unmatched junction bases: 1. CDR3 in amino acids: CASSLLAGGGTDTQYF. Here the CDR3 DNA reads TGTGCCAGCAGCTTACTAGCGGGGGGGGGCACAGATACGCAGTATTTT.

The CDR3 protein is CSVVSSPSSYEQYF. CDR3 nucleotide sequence: TGCAGCGTTGTGTCCAGCCCTAGCTCCTACGAGCAGTACTTC. The chain links TRBV29-1 to TRBJ2-7; D is undetermined. Germline V gene data show CDR1 as SQVTM and CDR2 as ANQGSEA. This CDR3 comprises 14 residues. V dropped 4 bases and J dropped 0 bases, with 13 bases sitting between them.

The chain uses TRBV5-1 and TRBJ1-1, with D maybe TRBD1 (5 bases). The germline V gene encodes CDR1 SGHRS and CDR2 YFSETQ. This CDR3 is built from 14 residues. The V end lost 3 bases, the J end lost 1 base, and 10 bases lay between the germline ends. CDR3 coding DNA: TGCGCCAGCAGCTGGGACGGAGAGAACACTGAAGCTTTCTTT. Amino acids: CASSWDGENTEAFF.

A few counts support this clonotype. This chain connects TRBV2 to TRBJ2-2; 8 nucleotides agree with TRBD2. Germline values: CDR1 SNHLY, CDR2 FYNNEI. With 5 bases clipped from V and 3 bases from J, the junction kept 5 bases outside the gene matches. The CDR3 loop spans 15 amino acids. In nucleotides, the CDR3 is TGTGCCAGCAGTCGAGGACTAGCATACACCGGGGAGCTGTTTTTT. Translated: CASSRGLAYTGELFF.

This clonotype was counted only a few times. V usage is TRBV18 and J usage is TRBJ1-4; D uncertain. The CDR3 spans 13 residues. The ends were cut back, 3 bases at V and 8 bases at J, with 10 bases in the middle. Germline V gene sequence: CDR1 KGHSH, CDR2 LQKENI. CDR3 region: CASSPQLEEKLFF. In DNA, the CDR3 is TGTGCCAGCTCACCCCAGTTAGAGGAAAAACTGTTTTTT.

This clonotype appeared a few times. The CDR3 spells CASSPRSTQPNTGELFF. The CDR3 DNA reads as TGTGCCAGCTCACCAAGGTCGACACAGCCGAACACCGGGGAGCTGTTTTTT. The gene calls are TRBV18 and TRBJ2-2; the D is unclear. CDR1 KGHSH and CDR2 LQKENI come from the germline V gene. The CDR3 loop spans 17 amino acids. V gave up 2 bases and J gave up 0 bases, with 13 bases separating them.

The rearrangement uses TRBV12-3 or TRBV12-4 and TRBJ2-5; D remains ambiguous. Trimming took off 3 bases at V and 4 bases at J, with 12 bases between the two ends. The CDR3 sequence is 14 residues long. The DNA of the CDR3 is TGTGCCAGCAGTTTGTTAGCCGTGTTAGAGACCCAGTACTTC. This gives the protein CASSLLAVLETQYF.

The rearrangement links TRBV3-1 to TRBJ2-2; no clear D gene. Trimming removed 8 bases from V and 4 bases from J, with 11 bases in between. Germline-derived CDR1 and CDR2 are LGHDT and YNNKEL (reference sequence). The CDR3 extends over 13 amino acids. This CDR3 reads CASHLKSTGELFF. CDR3 DNA: TGTGCCAGCCACCTAAAGAGCACCGGGGAGCTGTTTTTT.

This clonotype was detected a few times. This CDR3 is CASTIGAFRGRVYF. The CDR3 DNA follows: TGTGCCAGCACCATTGGGGCCTTCAGGGGCCGAGTCTACTTC. The gene calls are TRBV27 and TRBJ2-4; perhaps TRBD1 as D (6 bases). The CDR3 loop spans 14 amino acids. V was cut by 7 bases and J by 16 bases, with 26 bases left in between. From germline, CDR1 is MNHEY and CDR2 SMNVEV (reference sequence).

A few counts support this clonotype. The chain has TRBV6-6 and TRBJ2-4; 7 positions agree with TRBD2. The CDR3 is 14 residues long. CDR1 and CDR2 (germline): MNHNY, SVGAGI (reference sequence). Unmatched junction bases numbered 7, after V lost 11 bases and J lost 0 bases. This CDR3 is CAGGGGIAKNIQYF. CDR3 bases: TGTGCCGGAGGCGGGGGAATAGCCAAAAACATTCAGTACTTC.